This T cell receptor (beta chain) was found in a study of cytomegalovirus exposure and HLA in healthy donors. On the study more broadly: As an earlier analysis found, 150 million to 200 million T cells yielded about 120 million unique TCR beta sequences. Broader study findings: Roughly even sequencing depth across donors was the assumption behind the presence/absence analyses. Among immune exposure information, only CMV serostatus was available.

The CDR3 extends over 13 amino acids. Trimming took 4 bases from V and 0 from J; bases not matched to a gene: 3. Germline CDR1 and CDR2: SQVTM and ANQGSEA. The PCR had 60 Vbeta and 13 Jbeta primers. The assay was immunoSEQ multiplex PCR, and TCRdb's table has in-frame clones only and misses some. Its clone listing holds fewer than 150,000 clones. Concerning this clone itself: What it recognizes is unknown.

The chain recombines TRBV29-1 with TRBJ2-7, with TRBD1 identical over 7 bases. This clonotype originated in a man in his forties in good health and CMV-seronegative. Sequencing input: PBMCs. CDR3 bases: TGCAGCGTTGTGACAGGGAGCTCCTACGAGCAGTACTTC. Its protein is CSVVTGSSYEQYF.